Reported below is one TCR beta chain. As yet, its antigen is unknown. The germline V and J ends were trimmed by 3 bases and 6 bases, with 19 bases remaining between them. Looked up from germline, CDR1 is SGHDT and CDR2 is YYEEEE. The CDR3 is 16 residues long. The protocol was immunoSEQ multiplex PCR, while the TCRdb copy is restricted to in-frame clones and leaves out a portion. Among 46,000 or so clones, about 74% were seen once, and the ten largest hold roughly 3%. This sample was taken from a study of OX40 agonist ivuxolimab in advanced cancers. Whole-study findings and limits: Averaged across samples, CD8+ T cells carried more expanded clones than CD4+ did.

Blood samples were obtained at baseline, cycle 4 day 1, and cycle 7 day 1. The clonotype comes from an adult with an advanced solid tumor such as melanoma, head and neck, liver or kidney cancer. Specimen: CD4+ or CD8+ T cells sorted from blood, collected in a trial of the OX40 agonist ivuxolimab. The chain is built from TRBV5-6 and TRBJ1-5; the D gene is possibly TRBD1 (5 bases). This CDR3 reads CASSWAGRENPQPQHF. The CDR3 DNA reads TGTGCCAGCAGCTGGGCCGGCAGGGAGAATCCTCAGCCCCAGCATTTT. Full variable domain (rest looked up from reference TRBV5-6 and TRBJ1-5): DAGVTQSPTHLIKTRGQQVTLRCSPKSGHDTVSWYQQALGQGPQFIFQYYEEEERQRGNFPDRFSGHQFPNYSSELNVNALLLGDSALYLCASSWAGRENPQPQHFGDGTRLSIL.